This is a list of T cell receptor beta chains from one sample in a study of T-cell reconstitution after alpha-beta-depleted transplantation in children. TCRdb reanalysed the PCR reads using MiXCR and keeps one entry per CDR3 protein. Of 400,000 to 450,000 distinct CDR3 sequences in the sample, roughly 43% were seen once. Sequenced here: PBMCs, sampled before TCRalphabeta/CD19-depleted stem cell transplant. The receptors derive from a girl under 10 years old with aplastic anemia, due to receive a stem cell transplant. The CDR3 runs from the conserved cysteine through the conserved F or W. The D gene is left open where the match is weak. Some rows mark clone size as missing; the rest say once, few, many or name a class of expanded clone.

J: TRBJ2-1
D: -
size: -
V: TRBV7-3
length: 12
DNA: TGTGCCAGCAGCTTCCGGGACCATGAGCAGTTCTTC
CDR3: CASSFRDHEQFF

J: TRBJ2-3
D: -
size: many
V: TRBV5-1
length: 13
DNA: TGCGCCAGCAGCTCCGACAGCTGGGATACGCAGTATTTT
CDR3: CASSSDSWDTQYF

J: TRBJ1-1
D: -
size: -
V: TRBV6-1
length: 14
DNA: TGTGCCAGCAGTGAGGGCAGTTGGAACACTGAAGCTTTCTTT
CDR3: CASSEGSWNTEAFF

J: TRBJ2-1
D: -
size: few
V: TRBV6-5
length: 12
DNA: TGTGCCAGCAGTTCCCCCCGGAGTGAGCAGTTCTTC
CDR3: CASSSPRSEQFF

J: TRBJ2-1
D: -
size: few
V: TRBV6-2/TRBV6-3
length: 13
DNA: TGTGCCAGCGGGGGGGCTGTGTACAATGAGCAGTTCTTC
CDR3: CASGGAVYNEQFF

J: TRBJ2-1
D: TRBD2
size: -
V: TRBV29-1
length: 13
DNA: TGCAGCGGTGGGACTAGCGGGAGAGGGGAGCAGTTCTTC
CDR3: CSGGTSGRGEQFF

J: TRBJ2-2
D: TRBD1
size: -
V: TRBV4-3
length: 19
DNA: TGCGCCAGCAGCCAATCTCCGGGACAGGGGTTTGGGAACACCGGGGAGCTGTTTTTT
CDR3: CASSQSPGQGFGNTGELFF

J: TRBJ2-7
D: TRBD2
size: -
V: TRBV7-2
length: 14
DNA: TGTGCCAGCAGCTTTAGCGGGGGTCCCTACGAGCAGTACTTC
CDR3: CASSFSGGPYEQYF

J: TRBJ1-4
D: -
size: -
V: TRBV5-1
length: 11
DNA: TGCGCCAGCAGCGAAGGGGGAAAACTGTTTTTT
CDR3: CASSEGGKLFF

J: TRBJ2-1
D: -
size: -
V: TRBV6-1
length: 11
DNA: TGTGCCGCTATTTTTAGGGATGAGCAGTTCTTC
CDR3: CAAIFRDEQFF

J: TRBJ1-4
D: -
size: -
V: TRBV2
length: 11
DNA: TGTGCCAGCAGTGGGGGTGAAAAACTGTTTTTT
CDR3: CASSGGEKLFF

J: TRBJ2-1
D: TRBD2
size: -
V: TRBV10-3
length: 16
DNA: TGTGCCATCAGTGAGTACGCGACTAGCGGGAGTTATGAGCAGTTCTTC
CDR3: CAISEYATSGSYEQFF

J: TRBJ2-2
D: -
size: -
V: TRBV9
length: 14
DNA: TGTGCCAGCCAGGGGGGGGTTGGCACCGGGGAGCTGTTTTTT
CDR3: CASQGGVGTGELFF

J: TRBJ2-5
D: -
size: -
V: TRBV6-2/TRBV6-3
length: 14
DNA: TGTGCCAGCTATCGGAACAGGGTACAAGAGACCCAGTACTTC
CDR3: CASYRNRVQETQYF

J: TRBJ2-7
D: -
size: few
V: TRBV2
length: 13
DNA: TGTGCCAGCACGGCCCCTGAGGGCTACGAGCAGTACTTC
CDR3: CASTAPEGYEQYF

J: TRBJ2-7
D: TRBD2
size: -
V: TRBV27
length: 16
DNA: TGTGCCAGCAGTTTATACGGCGGGGGTAATACCTACGAGCAGTACTTC
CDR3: CASSLYGGGNTYEQYF

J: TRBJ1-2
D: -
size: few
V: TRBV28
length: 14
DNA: TGTGCCAGCAGTCCGTGGGCCAGGGACTATGGCTACACCTTC
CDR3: CASSPWARDYGYTF

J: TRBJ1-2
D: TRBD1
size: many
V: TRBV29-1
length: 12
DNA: TGCAGCGTCGACGACAGGGTACATGGCTACACCTTC
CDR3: CSVDDRVHGYTF

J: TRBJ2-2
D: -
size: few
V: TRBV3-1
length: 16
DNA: TGTGCCAGCAGCCAAGGGAGCCACACGAACACCGGGGAGCTGTTTTTT
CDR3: CASSQGSHTNTGELFF

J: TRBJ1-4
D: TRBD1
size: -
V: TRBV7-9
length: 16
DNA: TGTGCCAGCAGCCCCTGGACAGGGGCTATGGGTGAAAAACTGTTTTTT
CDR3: CASSPWTGAMGEKLFF

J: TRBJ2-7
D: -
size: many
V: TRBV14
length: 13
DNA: TGTGCCAGCAGCCACTTACCCCCTGGTGAGCAGTACTTC
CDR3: CASSHLPPGEQYF

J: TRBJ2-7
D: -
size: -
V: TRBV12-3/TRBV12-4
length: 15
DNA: TGTGCCAGCAGTATACGTCGGGGCCAACGGGGGGAGCAGTACTTC
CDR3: CASSIRRGQRGEQYF

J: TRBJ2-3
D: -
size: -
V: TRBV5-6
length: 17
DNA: TGTGCCAGCAGCTTATCGGCGGGGCCGGCTAGCACAGATACGCAGTATTTT
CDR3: CASSLSAGPASTDTQYF

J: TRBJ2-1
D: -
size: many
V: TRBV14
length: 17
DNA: TGTGCCAGCAGCGGATATCGAGGAAGTCGCTCCTACAATGAGCAGTTCTTC
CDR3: CASSGYRGSRSYNEQFF